This is a list of T cell receptor beta chains from one sample in a study of post-analysis software for immune sequencing data. From the PCR reads, TCRdb called clonotypes with MiXCR, one entry per CDR3 protein. The sample has about 380,000 distinct CDR3 sequences; around 37% are singletons. The sequenced material came from blood. The receptors stem from a girl between 10 and 17 years old with multiple sclerosis. The CDR3 runs from the conserved cysteine through the conserved F or W. Fields, in order: J gene, V gene, clone size, D gene, CDR3 DNA, CDR3 protein. A D gene is named only where the DNA matches it firmly. Size is omitted from some rows. Given values are once, few, many or a class for expanded clones.

j_gene: TRBJ2-1; v_gene: TRBV6-1; abundance: -; d_gene: -; CDR3nt: TGTGCCAGCACCTGGGGACGGTTGTACAATGAGCAGTTCTTC; CDR3aa: CASTWGRLYNEQFF
j_gene: TRBJ1-1; v_gene: TRBV27; abundance: -; d_gene: TRBD1; CDR3nt: TGTGCCGGCAGTTTTCAGGGGCAGGGGGTGGGGTACACTGAAGCTTTCTTT; CDR3aa: CAGSFQGQGVGYTEAFF
j_gene: TRBJ2-7; v_gene: TRBV28; abundance: -; d_gene: -; CDR3nt: TGTGCCAGCAGTCCCCTCGGCCGTCCCTACGAGCAGTACTTC; CDR3aa: CASSPLGRPYEQYF
j_gene: TRBJ2-7; v_gene: TRBV7-2; abundance: few; d_gene: TRBD2; CDR3nt: TGTGCCAGCAGCTCCTCGGGACTAGCGGGGGCCTACGAGCAGTACTTC; CDR3aa: CASSSSGLAGAYEQYF
j_gene: TRBJ2-7; v_gene: TRBV10-2; abundance: -; d_gene: -; CDR3nt: TGCGCCAGCAGTGCGGGTAACGAGCAGTACTTC; CDR3aa: CASSAGNEQYF
j_gene: TRBJ2-7; v_gene: TRBV6-2/TRBV6-3; abundance: few; d_gene: -; CDR3nt: TGTGCCAGCAGTTACTCTTGGGCCCCACCGCAGTACTTC; CDR3aa: CASSYSWAPPQYF
j_gene: TRBJ2-3; v_gene: TRBV12-3/TRBV12-4; abundance: few; d_gene: -; CDR3nt: TGTGCCAGCAGTTTAGGGGACGACACAGATACGCAGTATTTT; CDR3aa: CASSLGDDTDTQYF
j_gene: TRBJ2-1; v_gene: TRBV11-2; abundance: few; d_gene: -; CDR3nt: TGTGCCAGCAGCGGGCGACGGGACTCGAACAATGAGCAGTTCTTC; CDR3aa: CASSGRRDSNNEQFF
j_gene: TRBJ2-7; v_gene: TRBV7-9; abundance: few; d_gene: TRBD1; CDR3nt: TGTGCCAGCAGCCGACAATCGGACAGGCCCTACGAGCAGTACTTC; CDR3aa: CASSRQSDRPYEQYF
j_gene: TRBJ2-7; v_gene: TRBV9; abundance: few; d_gene: -; CDR3nt: TGTGCCAGCAGCATACAGGGTTCCCACGAGCAGTACTTC; CDR3aa: CASSIQGSHEQYF
j_gene: TRBJ2-5; v_gene: TRBV30; abundance: once; d_gene: TRBD1; CDR3nt: TGTGCCTGGACGCGGACAGGGGGCGTTGAGACCCAGTACTTC; CDR3aa: CAWTRTGGVETQYF
j_gene: TRBJ1-5; v_gene: TRBV20-1; abundance: -; d_gene: -; CDR3nt: TGCAGTGCTAGATGGTCCCATAGCAATCAGCCCCAGCATTTT; CDR3aa: CSARWSHSNQPQHF
j_gene: TRBJ1-1; v_gene: TRBV3-1; abundance: -; d_gene: -; CDR3nt: TGTGCCAGCAGTCATAAAGCGAACACTGAAGCTTTCTTT; CDR3aa: CASSHKANTEAFF
j_gene: TRBJ1-5; v_gene: TRBV12-3/TRBV12-4; abundance: -; d_gene: -; CDR3nt: TGTGCCAGCAATAGGGAGCCCCAGCATTTT; CDR3aa: CASNREPQHF
j_gene: TRBJ2-7; v_gene: TRBV7-3; abundance: few; d_gene: -; CDR3nt: TGTGCCAGCAGTTTAATTTTGTACTTC; CDR3aa: CASSLILYF
j_gene: TRBJ2-3; v_gene: TRBV9; abundance: -; d_gene: -; CDR3nt: TGTGCCAGCAGCGTAGCTCCTCCAGATACGCAGTATTTT; CDR3aa: CASSVAPPDTQYF
j_gene: TRBJ2-2; v_gene: TRBV13; abundance: few; d_gene: -; CDR3nt: TGTGCCAGCACCCATCAGCTATCCACGAACACCGGGGAGCTGTTTTTT; CDR3aa: CASTHQLSTNTGELFF
j_gene: TRBJ1-2; v_gene: TRBV7-2; abundance: -; d_gene: -; CDR3nt: TGTGCCAGCAGCTTAGATCCTGCCCCTAACTATGGCTACACCTTC; CDR3aa: CASSLDPAPNYGYTF
j_gene: TRBJ2-1; v_gene: TRBV15; abundance: -; d_gene: -; CDR3nt: TGTGCCACCACGTGGGGGGCCTACAATGAGCAGTTCTTC; CDR3aa: CATTWGAYNEQFF
j_gene: TRBJ1-1; v_gene: TRBV29-1; abundance: -; d_gene: -; CDR3nt: TGCAGCGCCGAAGTTGAAGGGGCGCGAGCTTTCTTT; CDR3aa: CSAEVEGARAFF
j_gene: TRBJ2-3; v_gene: TRBV10-3; abundance: medium-sized; d_gene: -; CDR3nt: TGTGCCACGGAACAGGGAAGCACAGATACGCAGTATTTT; CDR3aa: CATEQGSTDTQYF
j_gene: TRBJ1-6; v_gene: TRBV6-1; abundance: -; d_gene: -; CDR3nt: TGTGCCAGCATGAAAGTGAATTCACCCCTCCACTTT; CDR3aa: CASMKVNSPLHF
j_gene: TRBJ2-1; v_gene: TRBV7-9; abundance: few; d_gene: -; CDR3nt: TGTGCCAGCAGCCTGGGACACCCCTCCTACAATGAGCAGTTCTTC; CDR3aa: CASSLGHPSYNEQFF
j_gene: TRBJ2-5; v_gene: TRBV5-1; abundance: few; d_gene: -; CDR3nt: TGCGCCAGCAGATTGGATCTGGCGGAAGAGACCCAGTACTTC; CDR3aa: CASRLDLAEETQYF
j_gene: TRBJ2-2; v_gene: TRBV6-5; abundance: few; d_gene: -; CDR3nt: TGTGCCAGCCGGGGGCCCTACACCGGGGAGCTGTTTTTT; CDR3aa: CASRGPYTGELFF
j_gene: TRBJ1-1; v_gene: TRBV7-9; abundance: -; d_gene: TRBD1; CDR3nt: TGTGCCAGCAGCTACCCGGACAGGGCCCCGGACACTGAAGCTTTCTTT; CDR3aa: CASSYPDRAPDTEAFF
j_gene: TRBJ2-3; v_gene: TRBV2; abundance: once; d_gene: -; CDR3nt: TGTGCCAGCAGTGGTTTTCTCGGGCTTAGCACGCAGTATTTT; CDR3aa: CASSGFLGLSTQYF
j_gene: TRBJ2-1; v_gene: TRBV7-2; abundance: -; d_gene: -; CDR3nt: TGTGCCAGCAGCTTAGCCAGTAACCCCTCCTACAATGAGCAGTTCTTC; CDR3aa: CASSLASNPSYNEQFF
j_gene: TRBJ2-5; v_gene: TRBV7-2; abundance: -; d_gene: -; CDR3nt: TGTGCCAGCAGCTTCCTTCTCCTGCCCCAAGAGACCCAGTACTTC; CDR3aa: CASSFLLLPQETQYF
j_gene: TRBJ1-2; v_gene: TRBV10-3; abundance: few; d_gene: -; CDR3nt: TGTGCCATCAGTGAGTCATTCCCTGGGGTGTTCTCGAATAACTATGGCTACACCTTC; CDR3aa: CAISESFPGVFSNNYGYTF
j_gene: TRBJ2-3; v_gene: TRBV20-1; abundance: -; d_gene: TRBD2; CDR3nt: TGCAGTGCTCCACTAGCGGGGGGCCGGGATACGCAGTATTTT; CDR3aa: CSAPLAGGRDTQYF
j_gene: TRBJ2-1; v_gene: TRBV7-8; abundance: few; d_gene: TRBD2; CDR3nt: TGTGCCAGCAGCCCTAGCGGGGGGGCCAATGAGCAGTTCTTC; CDR3aa: CASSPSGGANEQFF
j_gene: TRBJ1-4; v_gene: TRBV6-2/TRBV6-3; abundance: -; d_gene: TRBD1; CDR3nt: TGTGCCAGCAGCTCCGGGACAGGGTATGAAAAACTGTTTTTT; CDR3aa: CASSSGTGYEKLFF
j_gene: TRBJ1-2; v_gene: TRBV9; abundance: few; d_gene: -; CDR3nt: TGTGCCAGCAGCGTAGAAGGGACGGGTGGCTACACCTTC; CDR3aa: CASSVEGTGGYTF